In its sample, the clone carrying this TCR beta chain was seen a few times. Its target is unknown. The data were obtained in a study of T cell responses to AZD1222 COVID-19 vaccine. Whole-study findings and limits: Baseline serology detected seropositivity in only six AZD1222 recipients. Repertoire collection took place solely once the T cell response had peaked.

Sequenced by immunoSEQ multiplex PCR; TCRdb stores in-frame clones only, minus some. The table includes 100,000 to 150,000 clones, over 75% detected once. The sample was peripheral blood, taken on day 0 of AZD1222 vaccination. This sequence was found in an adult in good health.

CDR3 in DNA: TGTGCCAGCAGTTCCTACCCCGGGACAGGGGCTAACTATGGCTACACCTTC. This codes for CASSSYPGTGANYGYTF. The chain carries TRBV28 and TRBJ1-2; 10 nucleotides agree with TRBD1. Trimming removed 4 bases from V and 0 bases from J; junction bases left unmatched: 8. Germline V lookup: CDR1 MDHEN, CDR2 SYDVKM. This CDR3 is built from 17 residues.